This T cell receptor (beta chain) was obtained from a study of shared clonotypes between healthy human individuals (dated by TCRdb to 2018 to 2020). Study-level background: The cohort comprised two women and a few men aged 18 to 49 years. Libraries were prepared and TCR repertoires were sequenced by different laboratories using diverse techniques, in order to increase sequencing depth and limit assay-specific biases. Leukapheresis yielded between about 0.94 and 10 billion PBMCs per donor. For each donor, CD4 naive and CD4 memory were each given three plates, CD8 naive was given two plates, and CD8 memory was given one plate. The study deeply sequenced blood TCR repertoires of about five healthy adults to estimate repertoire size and the extent of clonotype sharing between individuals. On the study overall, not on this receptor specifically: Compared with non-shared clonotypes, clonotypes shared by all four sorted-subset donors had higher generation probabilities. Sharing across a few donors was observed for 5% to 6.5% of naive CD4, under 4% of naive CD8, 2% to 2.5% of memory CD4, and around 0.4% of memory CD8 clonotypes. Because the study included only a small number of donors, the genetic and exposure-history diversity represented was limited. Only blood was sampled, and tissue TCR repertoires likely differ from those in blood. Even with the large sequencing depth, rarefaction of the sorted-subset datasets indicated that sequencing was incomplete. Based on pairwise subsampling, the degree of clonotype sharing among donors was expected to be affected by sequencing depth. Estimated clonotype richness was generally larger for naive than for memory subsets.

The germline V gene specifies SGHRS as CDR1 and YFSETQ as CDR2. Relative to germline, V is 4 bases shorter and J is 2 bases shorter, with 5 bases between their ends. The CDR3 runs 12 residues from the cysteine to the phenylalanine. Just CDR3 DNA is preserved here, 36 bases in frame from base 1. Regarding this clone: It has no known antigen specificity. No base-level quality is on record; no much larger clone is a single base apart.

TCR CDR3 regions were amplified from genomic DNA by multiplex PCR using the deep immunoSEQ assay. Genomic DNA extracted from each cell subset was distributed evenly over all wells of several immunoSEQ 96-well plates, and each plate served as one replicate. For sorted subsets, each replicate PCR was loaded with 200 to 250 ng genomic DNA, equivalent to approximately 33,000 T cell genomes. The purified libraries were quantified using a Qubit 3.0 fluorometer, sized with a Bioanalyzer 2100, and then quantified again using the KAPA Library Quantification kit. Each immunoSEQ 96-well plate was sequenced on its own single-read 150-cycle Illumina NextSeq 550 flow cell. Processing in the source paper ran as follows. Because the immunoSEQ output held only junctional sequences and lacked quality scores, the filtering could not match the filtering applied to full-length reads. Sequences were annotated with PyIR, a Python wrapper for IgBLAST v1.9, using IMGT germline references to assign V/J genes and CDR3. Reads were removed for weak V/J assignments (E-value above 1e-6), missing CDR3, stop codons, out-of-frame junctions, or ambiguous translated residues. A V3J clonotype was defined by an identical inferred V gene, J gene, and CDR3 amino acid sequence. The percentage overlap between two repertoires was calculated by dividing the number of shared unique clonotypes by the size of the smaller repertoire. Richness of each repertoire was evaluated using RTK rarefaction, the Chao1 estimator, and Recon v2.1 estimates of unobserved clonotypes. Generation probabilities for all TCRbeta clonotypes obtained by the gDNA method from a handful of donors were computed using OLGA. TCRdb mirrors the immuneACCESS table, restricted to in-frame sequences. Some clones are absent from its copies; in checked studies, under half trace to an unresolved V gene, and the reason for the others is unknown. V, J and clone size reflect that table, while D and trimming were determined from the DNA. Here the sample has over 850,000 clones; around three quarters occur a single time. The ten largest clones capture around 0.47% of the sample.

Healthy HIV-negative adults with no recently reported acute infections or vaccinations were included as donors. All donors were Caucasian adults living in Nashville, Tennessee, USA. CD4+ T cells were enriched by magnetic negative selection; naive cells were then positively selected on CD45RA, and the negative fraction formed the memory subset. After blood collection by leukapheresis, PBMCs were isolated using Ficoll-Histopaque density gradient centrifugation and then cryopreserved in the vapor phase of liquid nitrogen. Purity and quantity of every magnetically sorted T cell population were checked by analytical flow cytometry. From each sorted fraction, genomic DNA was isolated and quantified by UV absorbance on a Nanodrop 2000c.

This receptor was obtained from a young man in good health. Some clones in this sample may be carry-over from other donors' samples. The sample taken for sequencing was memory CD4+ T cells from PBMCs. Explained via the paper, the cell subset or site label denotes: CD45RA-negative fraction. The chain is encoded by TRBV5-1 joined to TRBJ2-3, with the D gene uncertain. For the CDR3, the sequence is CASSQVTDTQYF. The sequence in DNA is TGCGCCAGCAGCCAGGTCACAGATACGCAGTATTTT.